This T cell receptor (beta chain) was found in a study of CXCR3-negative and CXCR3-positive naive CD8 T cells. 5' RACE that incorporated UMI labels was used to prepare the TRB cDNA libraries. TCRdb reanalyzed the 5' RACE reads and collapses them to one entry per CDR3 protein, without DNA. The sample's table shows about 58,000 distinct CDR3 sequences. From germline, CDR1 is SGHKS and CDR2 YYEKEE (reference sequence). This CDR3 comprises 15 residues. This receptor was taken from a human donor in good health. Some clones in this sample may be carry-over from other donors' samples. What was sequenced was naive CXCR3- CD8+ T cells from blood. Sample subset: CD45RO-CCR7+CD27+CD95- naive CD8+ T cells lacking CXCR3 (TNR3-). The V gene is TRBV5-5, the J gene TRBJ2-3. The CDR3 protein is CASSFWRASTDTQYF.